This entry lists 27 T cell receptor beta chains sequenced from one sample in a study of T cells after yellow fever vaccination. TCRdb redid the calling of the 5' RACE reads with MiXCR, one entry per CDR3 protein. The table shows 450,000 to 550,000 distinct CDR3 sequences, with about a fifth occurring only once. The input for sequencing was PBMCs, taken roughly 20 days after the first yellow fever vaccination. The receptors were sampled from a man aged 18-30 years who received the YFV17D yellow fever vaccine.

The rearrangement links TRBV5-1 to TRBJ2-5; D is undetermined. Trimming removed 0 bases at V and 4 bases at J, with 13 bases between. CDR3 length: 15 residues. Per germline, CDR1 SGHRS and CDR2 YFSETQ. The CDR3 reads CASSLDGWDGETQYF. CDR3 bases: TGCGCCAGCAGCTTGGATGGTTGGGATGGAGAGACCCAGTACTTC.

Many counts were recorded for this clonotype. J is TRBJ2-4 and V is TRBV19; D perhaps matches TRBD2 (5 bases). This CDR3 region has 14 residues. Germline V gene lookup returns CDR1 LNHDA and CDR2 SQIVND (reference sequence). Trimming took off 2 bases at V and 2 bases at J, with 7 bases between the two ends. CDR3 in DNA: TGTGCCAGTAGTATAACGGGATCCAAAAACATTCAGTACTTC. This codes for CASSITGSKNIQYF.

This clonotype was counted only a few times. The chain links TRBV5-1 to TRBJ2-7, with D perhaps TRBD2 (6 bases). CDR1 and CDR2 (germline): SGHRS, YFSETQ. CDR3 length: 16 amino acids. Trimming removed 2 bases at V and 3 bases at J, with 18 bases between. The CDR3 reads CASSLLAGTRGYEQYF. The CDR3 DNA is TGCGCCAGCAGCTTACTCGCGGGGACCAGAGGCTACGAGCAGTACTTC.

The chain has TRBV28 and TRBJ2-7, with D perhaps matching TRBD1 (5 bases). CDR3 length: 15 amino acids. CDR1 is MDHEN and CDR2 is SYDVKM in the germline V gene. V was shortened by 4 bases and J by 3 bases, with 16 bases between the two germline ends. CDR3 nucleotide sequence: TGTGCCAGCAGTTCAGACAGTAAGCCGATCTACGAGCAGTACTTC. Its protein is CASSSDSKPIYEQYF.

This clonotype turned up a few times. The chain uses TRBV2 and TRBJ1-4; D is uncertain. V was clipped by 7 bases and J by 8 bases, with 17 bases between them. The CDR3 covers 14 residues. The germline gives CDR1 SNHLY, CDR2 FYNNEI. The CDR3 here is CASNGDPVGEKLFF. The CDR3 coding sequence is TGTGCCAGCAATGGAGACCCGGTCGGCGAAAAACTGTTTTTT.

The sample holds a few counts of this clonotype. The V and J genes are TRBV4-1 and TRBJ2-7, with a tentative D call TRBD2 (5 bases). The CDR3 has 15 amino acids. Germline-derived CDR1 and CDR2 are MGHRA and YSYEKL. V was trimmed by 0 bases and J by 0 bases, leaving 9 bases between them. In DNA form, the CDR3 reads TGCGCCAGCAGCCAAGAAACGGGGAGCTCCTACGAGCAGTACTTC. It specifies CASSQETGSSYEQYF.

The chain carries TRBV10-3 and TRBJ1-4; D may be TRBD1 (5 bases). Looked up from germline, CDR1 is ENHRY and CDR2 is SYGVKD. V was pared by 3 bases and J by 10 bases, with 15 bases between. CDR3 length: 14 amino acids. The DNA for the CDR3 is TGTGCCATCAGTGACGGGACCGAGTATGGAAAACTGTTTTTT. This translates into CAISDGTEYGKLFF.

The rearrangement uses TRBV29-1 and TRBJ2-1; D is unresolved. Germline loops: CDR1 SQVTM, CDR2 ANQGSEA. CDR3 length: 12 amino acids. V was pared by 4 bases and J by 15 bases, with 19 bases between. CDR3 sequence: CSVVTGPLKVFF. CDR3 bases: TGCAGCGTTGTAACCGGGCCCCTAAAGGTGTTCTTC.

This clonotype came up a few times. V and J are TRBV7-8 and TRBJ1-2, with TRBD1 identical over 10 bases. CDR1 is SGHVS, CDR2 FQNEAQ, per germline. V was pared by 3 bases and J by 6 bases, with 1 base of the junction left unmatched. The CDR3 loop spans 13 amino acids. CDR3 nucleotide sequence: TGTGCCAGCAGCTTTGGACAGGGGGATGGCTACACCTTC. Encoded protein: CASSFGQGDGYTF.

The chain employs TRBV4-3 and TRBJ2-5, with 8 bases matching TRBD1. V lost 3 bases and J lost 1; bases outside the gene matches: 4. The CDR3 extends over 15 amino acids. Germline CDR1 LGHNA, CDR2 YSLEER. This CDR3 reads CASSQDGTGQETQYF. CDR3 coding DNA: TGCGCCAGCAGCCAGGATGGGACAGGCCAAGAGACCCAGTACTTC.

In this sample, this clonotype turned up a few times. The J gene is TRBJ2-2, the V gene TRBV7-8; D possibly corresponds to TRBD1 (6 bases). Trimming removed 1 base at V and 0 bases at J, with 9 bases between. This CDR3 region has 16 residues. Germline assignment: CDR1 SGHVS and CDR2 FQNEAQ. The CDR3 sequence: CASSLVGTPNTGELFF. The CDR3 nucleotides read TGTGCCAGCAGCTTAGTTGGGACACCGAACACCGGGGAGCTGTTTTTT.

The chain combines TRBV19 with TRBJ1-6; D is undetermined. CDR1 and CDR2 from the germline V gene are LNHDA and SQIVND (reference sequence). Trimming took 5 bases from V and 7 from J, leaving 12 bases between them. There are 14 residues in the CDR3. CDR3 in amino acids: CASSPGKRNSPLHF. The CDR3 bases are TGTGCCAGTAGTCCCGGGAAGCGAAATTCACCCCTCCACTTT.

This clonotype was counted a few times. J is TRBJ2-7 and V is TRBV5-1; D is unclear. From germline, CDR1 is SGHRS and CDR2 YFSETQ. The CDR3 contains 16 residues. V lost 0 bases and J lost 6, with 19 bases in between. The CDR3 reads CASSLVGPPVATEQYF. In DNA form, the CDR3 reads TGCGCCAGCAGCTTGGTCGGACCCCCCGTGGCTACCGAGCAGTACTTC.

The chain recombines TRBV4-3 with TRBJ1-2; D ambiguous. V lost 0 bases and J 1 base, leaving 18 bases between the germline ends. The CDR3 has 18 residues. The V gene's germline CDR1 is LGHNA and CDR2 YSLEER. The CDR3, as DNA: TGCGCCAGCAGCCAAGAATTCCGGATAACTGGTTATAACTATGGCTACACCTTC. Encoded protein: CASSQEFRITGYNYGYTF.

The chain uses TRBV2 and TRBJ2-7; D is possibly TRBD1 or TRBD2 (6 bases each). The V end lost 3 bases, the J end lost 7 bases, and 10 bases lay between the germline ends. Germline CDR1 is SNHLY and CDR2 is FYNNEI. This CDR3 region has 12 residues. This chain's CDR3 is CASSERGTEQYF. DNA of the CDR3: TGTGCCAGCAGTGAGCGCGGGACAGAGCAGTACTTC. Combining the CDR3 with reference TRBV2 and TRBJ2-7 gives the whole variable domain EPEVTQTPSHQVTQMGQEVILRCVPISNHLYFYWYRQILGQKVEFLVSFYNNEISEKSEIFDDQFSVERPDGSNFTLKIRSTKLEDSAMYFCASSERGTEQYFGPGTRLTVT.

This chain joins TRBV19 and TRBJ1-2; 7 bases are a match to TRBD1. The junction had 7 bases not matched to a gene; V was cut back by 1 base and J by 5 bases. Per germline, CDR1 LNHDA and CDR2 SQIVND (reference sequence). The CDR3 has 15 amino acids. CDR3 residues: CASSIGGGARYGYTF. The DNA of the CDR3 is TGTGCCAGTAGTATAGGAGGGGGCGCACGGTATGGCTACACCTTC.

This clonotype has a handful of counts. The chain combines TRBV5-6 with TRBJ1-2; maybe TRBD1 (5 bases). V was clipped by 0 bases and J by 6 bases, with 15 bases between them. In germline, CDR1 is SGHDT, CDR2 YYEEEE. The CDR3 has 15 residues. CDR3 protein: CASSLVQGARDGYTF. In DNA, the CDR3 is TGTGCCAGCAGCTTGGTTCAGGGAGCACGGGATGGCTACACCTTC.

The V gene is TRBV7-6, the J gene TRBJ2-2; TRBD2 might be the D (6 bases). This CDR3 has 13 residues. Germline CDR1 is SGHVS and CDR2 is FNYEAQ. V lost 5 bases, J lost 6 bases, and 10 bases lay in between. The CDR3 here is CASSRGIAGELFF. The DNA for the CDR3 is TGTGCCAGCAGCCGCGGGATCGCCGGGGAGCTGTTTTTT.

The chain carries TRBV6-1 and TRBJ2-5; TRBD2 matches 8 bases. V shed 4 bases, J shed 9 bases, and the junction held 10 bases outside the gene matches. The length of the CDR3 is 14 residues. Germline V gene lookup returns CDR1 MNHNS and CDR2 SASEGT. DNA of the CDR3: TGTGCCAGCAGTGGTAGCGGGACCCAGTTTTCCCAGTACTTC. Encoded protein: CASSGSGTQFSQYF.

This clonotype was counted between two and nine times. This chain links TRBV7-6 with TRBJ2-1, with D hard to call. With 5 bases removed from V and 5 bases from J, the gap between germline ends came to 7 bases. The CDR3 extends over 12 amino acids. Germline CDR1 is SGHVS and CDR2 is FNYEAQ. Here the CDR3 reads CASSPWDNEQFF. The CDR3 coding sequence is TGTGCCAGCAGCCCCTGGGACAATGAGCAGTTCTTC.

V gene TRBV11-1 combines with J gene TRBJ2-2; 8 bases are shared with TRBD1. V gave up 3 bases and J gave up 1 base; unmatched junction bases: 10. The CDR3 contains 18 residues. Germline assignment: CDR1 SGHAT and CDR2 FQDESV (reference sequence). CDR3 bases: TGTGCCAGCAGCTTGGGTGCAGGGGGCCTCCAGAACACCGGGGAGCTGTTTTTT. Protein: CASSLGAGGLQNTGELFF.

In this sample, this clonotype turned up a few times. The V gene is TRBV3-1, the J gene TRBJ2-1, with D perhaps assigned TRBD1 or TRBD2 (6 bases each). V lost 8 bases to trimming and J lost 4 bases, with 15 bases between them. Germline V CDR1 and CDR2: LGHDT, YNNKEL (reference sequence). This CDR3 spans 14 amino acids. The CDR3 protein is CASATGGGYNEQFF. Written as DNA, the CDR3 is TGTGCCAGCGCGACCGGGGGCGGATACAATGAGCAGTTCTTC.

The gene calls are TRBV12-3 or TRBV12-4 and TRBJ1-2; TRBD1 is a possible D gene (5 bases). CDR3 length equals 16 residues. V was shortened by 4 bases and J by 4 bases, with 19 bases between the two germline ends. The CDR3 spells CASSSGAYGGGYGYTF. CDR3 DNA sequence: TGTGCCAGCAGTTCCGGGGCGTACGGGGGGGGCTATGGCTACACCTTC.

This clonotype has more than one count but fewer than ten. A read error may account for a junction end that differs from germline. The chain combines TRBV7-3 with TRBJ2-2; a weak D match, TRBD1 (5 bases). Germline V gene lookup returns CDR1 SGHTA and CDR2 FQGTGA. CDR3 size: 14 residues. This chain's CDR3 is CASSLTRDTGELFF. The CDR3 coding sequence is TGTGCCAGCAGCCTAACCAGGGACACCGGGGAGCTGTTTTTT.

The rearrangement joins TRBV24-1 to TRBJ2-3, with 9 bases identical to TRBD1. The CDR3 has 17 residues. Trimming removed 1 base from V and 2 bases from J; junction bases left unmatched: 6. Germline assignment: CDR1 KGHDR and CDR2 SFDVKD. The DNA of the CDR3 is TGTGCCACCAGTGATTTACCCGGACAGGGGAACACAGATACGCAGTATTTT. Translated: CATSDLPGQGNTDTQYF.

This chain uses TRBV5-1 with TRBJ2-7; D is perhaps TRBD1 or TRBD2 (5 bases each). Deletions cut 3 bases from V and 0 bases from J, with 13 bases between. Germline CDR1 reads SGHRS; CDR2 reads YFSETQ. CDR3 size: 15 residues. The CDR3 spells CASSWDGSSSYEQYV. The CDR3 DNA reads TGCGCCAGCAGCTGGGACGGATCTAGCTCCTACGAGCAGTACGTC.

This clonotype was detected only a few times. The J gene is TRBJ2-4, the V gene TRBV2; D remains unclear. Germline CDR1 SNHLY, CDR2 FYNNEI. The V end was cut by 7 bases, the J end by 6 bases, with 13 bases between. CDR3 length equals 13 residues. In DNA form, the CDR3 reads TGTGCCAGCATGAGGATTCTGGGAAACATTCAGTACTTC. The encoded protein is CASMRILGNIQYF.